These 14 T cell receptor beta chains originate from one sample sequenced in a study of shared clonotypes between healthy human individuals. Naive CD8 cells were CD45RO-negative, positively selected for CCR7, excluding terminally differentiated effector memory CD45RA+ cells. Profiled with immunoSEQ multiplex PCR; TCRdb holds only in-frame clones, not every one. Here the sample spans about 2.2 million clones, roughly 95% being singletons. Material for sequencing was naive CD8+ T cells from PBMCs. The receptor source for this set is a man between 18 and 35 years old in good health. Some clones in this sample may be carry-over from other donors' samples.

As for this clone: The sample holds other DNA sequences that translate to the same CDR3. The chain couples TRBV28 to TRBJ2-4, with D perhaps TRBD1 or TRBD2 (5 bases each). The V end was cut by 6 bases, the J end by 4 bases, with 13 bases between. Germline CDR1 MDHEN, CDR2 SYDVKM. The CDR3 covers 14 residues. CDR3 in DNA: TGTGCCAGCAGCAGTCGGGGCGGGAAAAACATTCAGTACTTC. This translates into CASSSRGGKNIQYF.

The chain links TRBV29-1 to TRBJ2-1, with 7 bases lining up with TRBD1. The germline V gene encodes CDR1 SQVTM and CDR2 ANQGSEA. This CDR3 has 12 amino acids. Germline trimming cut 6 bases from V and 10 bases from J; bases unmatched to any gene: 9. CDR3 region: CSVRDSLQEQFF. As DNA, the CDR3 is TGCAGCGTCAGGGACAGCCTTCAGGAGCAGTTCTTC.

This sequence joins TRBV7-9 and TRBJ2-3; TRBD2 agrees at 13 bases. Unmatched junction bases numbered 9, after V lost 6 bases and J lost 6 bases. Germline CDR1 is SEHNR and CDR2 is FQNEAQ (reference sequence). The length of the CDR3 is 16 residues. The CDR3 region has the DNA TGTGCCAGCAGGGGAGGGACTAGCGGGATAAGGGATACGCAGTATTTT. It translates to CASRGGTSGIRDTQYF. The complete variable domain, with remaining parts taken from reference TRBV7-9 and TRBJ2-3, reads DTGVSQNPRHKITKRGQNVTFRCDPISEHNRLYWYRQTLGQGPEFLTYFQNEAQLEKSRLLSDRFSAERPKGSFSTLEIQRTEQGDSAMYLCASRGGTSGIRDTQYFGPGTRLTVL.

The V call is TRBV10-3, the J call TRBJ2-7; TRBD1 or TRBD2 may be the D gene (5 bases each). Germline CDR1 is ENHRY and CDR2 is SYGVKD. The CDR3 length is 15 residues. Trimming left V 4 bases short and J 3 bases short, with 16 bases between. The CDR3 spells CAISVRDRDVYEQYF. The CDR3 bases are TGTGCCATCAGTGTACGGGACCGTGATGTCTACGAGCAGTACTTC.

This rearrangement joins TRBV5-1 to TRBJ2-7; TRBD1 aligns across 8 bases. Germline CDR1 and CDR2: SGHRS and YFSETQ. The trim removed 3 bases at V and 0 bases at J, leaving 8 bases unmatched. This CDR3 spans 16 amino acids. CDR3 sequence reads: CASSSDRGPSSYEQYF. CDR3 nucleotides: TGCGCCAGCAGCTCAGACAGGGGCCCCTCCTCCTACGAGCAGTACTTC.

The chain recombines TRBV23-1 with TRBJ2-3; TRBD1 agrees at 7 bases. TRBV23-1 is identified as an open reading frame with a role that is uncertain. The length of the CDR3 is 18 residues. The junction had 14 bases not matched to a gene; V was cut back by 0 bases and J by 5 bases. The CDR3 DNA reads TGCGCCAGCAGTCAATCGGGCAATCGGATTCAGGGGGAAGATACGCAGTATTTT. Translation gives CASSQSGNRIQGEDTQYF.

The genes are TRBV7-9 and TRBJ1-2; no clear D. The CDR3 length is 14 residues. Germline V gives CDR1 SEHNR, CDR2 FQNEAQ (reference sequence). The V end was cut by 2 bases, the J end by 3 bases, with 10 bases between. In DNA, the CDR3 is TGTGCCAGCAGCTTATCGGAGGGAGACTATGGCTACACCTTC. As protein: CASSLSEGDYGYTF. Full variable domain (rest looked up from reference TRBV7-9 and TRBJ1-2): DTGVSQNPRHKITKRGQNVTFRCDPISEHNRLYWYRQTLGQGPEFLTYFQNEAQLEKSRLLSDRFSAERPKGSFSTLEIQRTEQGDSAMYLCASSLSEGDYGYTFGSGTRLTVV.

V and J are TRBV4-3 and TRBJ2-3; 10 bases fit TRBD2. The germline CDR1 and CDR2 sequences are LGHNA and YSLEER. V was pared by 0 bases and J by 4 bases, with 1 base of the junction left unmatched. The CDR3 loop spans 15 amino acids. CDR3 nucleotide sequence: TGCGCCAGCAGCCAAGACCTAGCGGGAGCAGATACGCAGTATTTT. This translates into CASSQDLAGADTQYF.

This clone appeared a single time. This chain connects TRBV29-1 to TRBJ2-2; D possibly corresponds to TRBD1 (6 bases). Germline V CDR1 and CDR2: SQVTM, ANQGSEA. The CDR3 is 15 amino acids. V lost 4 bases, J lost 3 bases, and 15 bases lay in between. The CDR3 nucleotides read TGCAGCGTTGGACTAATGGACAGCTACACCGGGGAGCTGTTTTTT. It translates to CSVGLMDSYTGELFF.

The V call is TRBV6-5, the J call TRBJ2-1; maybe TRBD2 (6 bases). The CDR3 runs 15 residues. Trimming removed 5 bases from V and 5 bases from J, with 16 bases in between. Germline CDR1 reads MNHEY; CDR2 reads SVGAGI. The CDR3 here is CASSAQAGSNNEQFF. CDR3 coding DNA: TGTGCCAGCAGTGCACAAGCGGGTTCGAACAATGAGCAGTTCTTC.

The V gene is TRBV14, the J gene TRBJ2-3, with D possibly matching TRBD2 (5 bases). Trimming left V 0 bases short and J 2 bases short, with 15 bases between. This CDR3 spans 17 amino acids. Per the germline V gene, CDR1 is SGHDN and CDR2 is FVKESK. In DNA form, the CDR3 reads TGTGCCAGCAGCCAAGATCCGCGACTGACTATCACAGATACGCAGTATTTT. Translating it yields CASSQDPRLTITDTQYF. The variable domain in full, with the rest retrieved from reference TRBV14 and TRBJ2-3, is EAGVTQFPSHSVIEKGQTVTLRCDPISGHDNLYWYRRVMGKEIKFLLHFVKESKQDESGMPNNRFLAERTGGTYSTLKVQPAELEDSGVYFCASSQDPRLTITDTQYFGPGTRLTVL.

This rearrangement joins TRBV27 to TRBJ2-5, with TRBD1 identical over 11 bases. The ends lost 6 bases at V and 7 bases at J; junction bases unmatched: 10. Looked up from germline, CDR1 is MNHEY and CDR2 is SMNVEV (reference sequence). CDR3 length: 15 amino acids. The CDR3 here is CASRLGPGQGVTQYF. The CDR3 DNA reads TGTGCCAGCAGACTGGGACCGGGACAGGGGGTGACCCAGTACTTC.

The chain employs TRBV2 and TRBJ1-1; 10 positions match TRBD1. V was pared by 8 bases and J by 1 base, with 7 bases of the junction left unmatched. CDR3 size: 15 residues. Per germline, CDR1 SNHLY and CDR2 FYNNEI. CDR3 in amino acids: CASPEGDRGNTEAFF. CDR3 sequence (DNA): TGTGCCAGCCCGGAGGGGGACAGGGGGAACACTGAAGCTTTCTTT.

This clone appeared a single time. The V call is TRBV27, the J call TRBJ2-7, with D perhaps matching TRBD1 (5 bases). Trimming removed 3 bases from V and 2 bases from J, with 14 bases in between. Germline CDR1 reads MNHEY; CDR2 reads SMNVEV (reference sequence). The CDR3 is 15 residues long. The CDR3 spells CASSFQGSGTYEQYF. The CDR3 nucleotides are TGTGCCAGCAGTTTCCAGGGTTCGGGCACCTACGAGCAGTACTTC.